This T cell receptor (beta chain) was identified during a study of cytomegalovirus exposure and HLA in healthy donors. This clone has just one count. Other DNA sequences in this sample translate to the same CDR3. 13 Jbeta primers and 60 Vbeta primers were used for the PCR. Some clones are missing from TCRdb's copy, which holds only in-frame ones; the method was immunoSEQ multiplex PCR. The data contain approximately 110,000 clones, more than 60% of them singletons. The sequenced material came from PBMCs. This clonotype originated in a female donor in good health and CMV-seropositive.

CDR3 DNA: TGTGCCAGCTCACCCACAGGGACTGGAAACACCATATATTTT. Encoded protein: CASSPTGTGNTIYF. The rearrangement uses TRBV18 and TRBJ1-3; weak D call: TRBD1 (6 bases). V lost 3 bases, J lost 2 bases, and 8 bases lay in between. Looked up from germline, CDR1 is KGHSH and CDR2 is LQKENI. The CDR3 runs 14 residues.